These T cell receptor beta chains were read from a single sample in a study of T cells in Graves' hyperthyroidism and ophthalmopathy. TCRdb processed the multiplex PCR reads anew with MiXCR; each CDR3 protein has one entry. The sample contains about 690,000 distinct CDR3 sequences, approximately 15% of which appear only once. The sequenced sample consisted of blood. The receptors originated from a man in his forties or fifties with Graves' hyperthyroidism. Both conserved end residues are part of each CDR3. Each record gives: D gene, clone size, J gene, CDR3 length, V gene, CDR3 protein, CDR3 DNA. A D gene is named only where the DNA matches it firmly. Rows give clone size only sometimes, using once, few, many, or a class for an expanded clone.

D: -
size: many
J: TRBJ1-4
length: 13
V: TRBV28
CDR3: CASSTYRDEKLFF
DNA: TGTGCCAGCAGCACTTACAGGGATGAAAAACTGTTTTTT

D: -
size: many
J: TRBJ1-2
length: 14
V: TRBV3-1
CDR3: CASSQGVGFYGYTF
DNA: TGTGCCAGCAGCCAAGGGGTAGGATTTTATGGCTACACCTTC

D: -
size: few
J: TRBJ1-2
length: 14
V: TRBV7-9
CDR3: CASSFYSEATRYTF
DNA: TGTGCCAGCAGCTTCTACAGCGAAGCGACCCGCTACACCTTC

D: -
size: few
J: TRBJ2-1
length: 14
V: TRBV5-1
CDR3: CASSLDAGYNEQFF
DNA: TGCGCCAGCAGCTTGGATGCAGGGTACAATGAGCAGTTCTTC

D: -
size: -
J: TRBJ1-5
length: 15
V: TRBV3-1
CDR3: CASSQGDGSNQPQHF
DNA: TGTGCCAGCAGCCAAGGGGACGGAAGCAATCAGCCCCAGCATTTT

D: -
size: -
J: TRBJ2-1
length: 14
V: TRBV9
CDR3: CASSVGRAYNEQFF
DNA: TGTGCCAGCAGCGTAGGGCGGGCGTACAATGAGCAGTTCTTC

D: -
size: many
J: TRBJ1-5
length: 15
V: TRBV2
CDR3: CASSVQQGSGQPQHF
DNA: TGTGCCAGCAGTGTACAGCAGGGATCGGGTCAGCCCCAGCATTTT

D: -
size: once
J: TRBJ1-5
length: 14
V: TRBV6-2/TRBV6-3
CDR3: CASSYEYSNQPQHF
DNA: TGTGCCAGCAGTTATGAGTACAGTAATCAGCCCCAGCATTTT

D: -
size: many
J: TRBJ1-5
length: 12
V: TRBV2
CDR3: CASTEENQPQHF
DNA: TGTGCCTCCACTGAAGAGAATCAGCCCCAGCATTTT

D: TRBD2
size: few
J: TRBJ2-7
length: 11
V: TRBV20-1
CDR3: CSATSGYEQYF
DNA: TGCAGTGCTACTAGCGGCTACGAGCAGTACTTC

D: -
size: many
J: TRBJ2-7
length: 11
V: TRBV6-1
CDR3: CASRFFHEQYF
DNA: TGTGCCAGCCGGTTTTTCCACGAGCAGTACTTC

D: TRBD2
size: -
J: TRBJ2-1
length: 14
V: TRBV5-1
CDR3: CASSLGLETNEQFF
DNA: TGCGCCAGCAGCCTGGGACTAGAGACCAATGAGCAGTTCTTC

D: TRBD1
size: many
J: TRBJ2-5
length: 15
V: TRBV2
CDR3: CASSGQGAVGETQYF
DNA: TGTGCCAGCAGTGGACAGGGGGCGGTGGGGGAGACCCAGTACTTC

D: -
size: many
J: TRBJ2-1
length: 15
V: TRBV27
CDR3: CASSSRMVSYNEQFF
DNA: TGTGCCAGCAGTTCCCGTATGGTGTCCTACAATGAGCAGTTCTTC

D: TRBD1
size: many
J: TRBJ1-1
length: 18
V: TRBV6-1
CDR3: CASSTFRDRGFPNTEAFF
DNA: TGTGCCAGCAGCACCTTCCGGGACAGGGGTTTTCCGAACACTGAAGCTTTCTTT

D: TRBD1
size: many
J: TRBJ2-2
length: 16
V: TRBV27
CDR3: CASSTPGTGPTGELFF
DNA: TGTGCCAGCAGTACGCCCGGGACAGGACCCACCGGGGAGCTGTTTTTT

D: TRBD2
size: few
J: TRBJ2-7
length: 15
V: TRBV3-1
CDR3: CASSQSREATYEQYF
DNA: TGTGCCAGCAGCCAATCGCGGGAGGCTACCTACGAGCAGTACTTC

D: -
size: many
J: TRBJ2-2
length: 15
V: TRBV18
CDR3: CASSPLVSNTGELFF
DNA: TGTGCCAGCTCACCGCTGGTTTCGAACACCGGGGAGCTGTTTTTT